This T cell receptor (beta chain) was found in a study of blood T cell repertoires in COVID-19. Study at large: Sample material is recorded as cDNA or gDNA derived from T cells, B-cell-depleted T cells, or PBMCs.

Clones were read by immunoSEQ multiplex PCR, and TCRdb kept only the in-frame ones, dropping some. The table lists under 350,000 clones, around 88% of them singletons, with approximately 4.6% in the top ten. The length of the CDR3 is 17 residues. Germline lookup yields CDR1 LGHNT and CDR2 FRNRAP. The germline V and J ends were trimmed by 0 bases and 6 bases, with 20 bases remaining between them. The clonotype was recovered from a man in his forties or fifties with acute or convalescent COVID-19. The chain is built from TRBV12-5 and TRBJ1-2; unclear D gene. What was sequenced was peripheral blood. CDR3 sequence reads: CASGLVTGQLRRDGYTF. Here the CDR3 DNA reads TGTGCTAGTGGTTTGGTAACGGGCCAACTCCGGCGGGATGGCTACACCTTC.